This record looks at one TCR beta chain sequence and its context. This receptor's antigen is unknown. Nothing much larger sits one base from this clone, and base qualities are not available. From its cysteine to its phenylalanine, the CDR3 spans 16 amino acids. Just CDR3 DNA is preserved here, 48 bases in frame from base 1. The germline V end is reduced by 6 bases and the J end by 5 bases; junction bases left unmatched: 8. Reading the germline V gene (reference sequence) gives CDR1 MNHEY and CDR2 SMNVEV. Preparation of the library involved the immunoSEQ multiplex PCR assay. TCRdb's version of the immuneACCESS table is confined to in-frame rearrangements and falls short of the full clone set. An unresolved V gene accounts for under half of the shortfall where checked; the remainder is of unknown origin. This sample comprises 3,500 to 4,500 clones, about 90% of them detected only once. The ten largest clones capture roughly 3% of the sample.

The sample originates from a study of chemoradiotherapy in HPV16-positive cancers (dated by TCRdb to between 2020 and 2023). Concerning the study at large: Candidate HPV-specific T-cell clones and common TCR motifs were defined through functional T-cell assays on cells from a couple of HPV16-positive patients. The candidate HPV-specific TCRs and motifs were subsequently tracked in TCR repertoires obtained from some 80 patients with HPV-related cancers. The study asked whether T-cell immunity to the HPV oncoproteins E6 and E7 changes during chemoradiotherapy and whether this immunity affects survival.

What the research found in general, with its limitations: Expansion of candidate HPV-specific clones and E7-related TCR motifs was observed in the tumor microenvironment during treatment, whereas no such expansion was observed for non-HPV-specific T cells. In HPV16-positive patients, expansion of HPV-responsive T cells during chemoradiotherapy was associated with improved recurrence-free survival. The functional definition of HPV-specific T cells came from only a couple of HPV16-positive patients, and the survival association was reported for HPV16-positive patients.

Repertoires were sampled repeatedly over the course of chemoradiotherapy, so clonal expansion could be followed in the tumor microenvironment. Collection of the sample occurred from a patient who underwent chemoradiotherapy. The chain is assembled from TRBV27 and TRBJ2-5; TRBD2 aligns with 14 central bases. The clonotype was recovered from a human donor with HPV-associated anogenital cancer. CDR3 loop: CASSPGLAGVGETQYF. In nucleotide form, the sequence is TGTGCCAGCAGCCCGGGACTAGCGGGAGTCGGCGAGACCCAGTACTTC.